The 2 T cell receptor beta chains presented below share a single source sample, sequenced in a study of diagnostic markers for celiac disease. TCRdb re-called the reads and gives one entry per CDR3 protein, without DNA. With 1,200 to 1,500 distinct CDR3 sequences in the sample, the ten largest clones hold roughly 15%. Input material: either unsorted cells or a sorted T cell fraction (not recorded which). The receptors shown here come from a human donor.

This clonotype is classed as large (0.1 to 1%) by frequency. The V call is TRBV28, the J call TRBJ2-1. CDR1 is MDHEN and CDR2 is SYDVKM in the germline V gene. The CDR3 spans 14 residues. The CDR3 loop is CASSFFGSVNEQFF.

This clonotype is classed as medium-sized (0.01 to 0.1%) by frequency. The chain recombines TRBV5-5 with TRBJ1-6. The germline V gene has CDR1 SGHKS and CDR2 YYEKEE (reference sequence). The CDR3 is 16 amino acids. The CDR3 here is CASSLGLGSNNSPLHF.